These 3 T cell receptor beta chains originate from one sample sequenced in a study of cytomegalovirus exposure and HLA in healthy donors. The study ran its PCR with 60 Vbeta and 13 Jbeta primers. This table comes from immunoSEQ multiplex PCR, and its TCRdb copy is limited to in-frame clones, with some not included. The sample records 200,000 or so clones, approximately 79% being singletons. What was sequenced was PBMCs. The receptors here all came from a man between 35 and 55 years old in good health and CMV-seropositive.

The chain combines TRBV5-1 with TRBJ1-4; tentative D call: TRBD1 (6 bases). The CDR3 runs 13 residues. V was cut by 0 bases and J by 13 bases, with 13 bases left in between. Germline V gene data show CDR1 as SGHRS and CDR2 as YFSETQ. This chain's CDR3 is CASSLEGGEILFF. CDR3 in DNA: TGCGCCAGCAGCTTGGAGGGGGGGGAGATACTGTTTTTT.

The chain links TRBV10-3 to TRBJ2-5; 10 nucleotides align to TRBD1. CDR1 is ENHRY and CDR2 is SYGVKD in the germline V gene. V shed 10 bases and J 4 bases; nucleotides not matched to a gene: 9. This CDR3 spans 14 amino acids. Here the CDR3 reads CATRTGQGSETQYF. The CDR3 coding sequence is TGTGCCACCCGTACGGGACAGGGGTCAGAGACCCAGTACTTC.

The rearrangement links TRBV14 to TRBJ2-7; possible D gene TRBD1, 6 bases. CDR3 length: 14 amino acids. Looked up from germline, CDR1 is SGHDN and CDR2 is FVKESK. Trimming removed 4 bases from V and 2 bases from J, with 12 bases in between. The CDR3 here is CASSRYRVPYEQYF. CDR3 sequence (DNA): TGTGCCAGCAGCCGATACAGGGTCCCCTACGAGCAGTACTTC.